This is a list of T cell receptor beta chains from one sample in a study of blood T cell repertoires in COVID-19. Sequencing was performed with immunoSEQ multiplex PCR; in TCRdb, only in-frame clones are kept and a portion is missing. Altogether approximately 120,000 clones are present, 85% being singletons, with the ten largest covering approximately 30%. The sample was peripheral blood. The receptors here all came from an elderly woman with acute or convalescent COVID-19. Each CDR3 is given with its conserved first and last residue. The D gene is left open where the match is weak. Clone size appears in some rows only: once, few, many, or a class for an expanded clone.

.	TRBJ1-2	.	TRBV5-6	CASSFQGNYGYTF	TGTGCCAGCAGCTTCCAGGGGAACTATGGCTACACCTTC
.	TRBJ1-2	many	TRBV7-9	CASSLGGRITYGYTF	TGTGCCAGCAGCTTAGGCGGGCGGATCACCTATGGCTACACCTTC
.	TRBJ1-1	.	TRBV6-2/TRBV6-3	CASSYGQKTEAFF	TGTGCCAGCAGTTACGGGCAGAAAACTGAAGCTTTCTTT
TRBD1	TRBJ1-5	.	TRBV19	CASTKGAQRQPQHF	TGTGCCAGTACCAAGGGGGCGCAAAGGCAGCCCCAGCATTTT
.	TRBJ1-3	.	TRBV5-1	CASSSLVGGQDTIYF	TGCGCCAGCAGCTCTCTCGTTGGAGGGCAAGACACCATATATTTT
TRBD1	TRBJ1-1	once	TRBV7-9	CASSFPWTGENTEAFF	TGTGCCAGCAGCTTCCCTTGGACAGGAGAGAACACTGAAGCTTTCTTT
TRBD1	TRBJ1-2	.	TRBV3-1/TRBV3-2	CASSLTGDRAFGYTF	TGTGCCAGCAGCCTGACCGGGGACAGGGCGTTTGGCTACACCTTC
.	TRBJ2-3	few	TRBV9	CASSVAFKTSPGDTQYF	TGTGCCAGCAGCGTAGCCTTCAAGACATCCCCAGGGGATACGCAGTATTTT
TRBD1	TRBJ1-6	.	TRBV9	CASSVEDRGRSPLHF	TGTGCCAGCAGCGTAGAGGACAGGGGACGTTCACCCCTCCACTTT
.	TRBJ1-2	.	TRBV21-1	CASSKLSQGAKGYTF	TGTGCCAGCAGCAAACTCTCACAGGGGGCGAAAGGCTACACCTTC
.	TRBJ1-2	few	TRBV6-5	CASTAVGVQGYTF	TGTGCCAGCACCGCTGTCGGAGTCCAGGGCTACACCTTC
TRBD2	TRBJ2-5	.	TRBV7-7	CASSRRLAGLGETQYF	TGTGCCAGCAGCCGCCGACTAGCGGGGCTGGGGGAGACCCAGTACTTC
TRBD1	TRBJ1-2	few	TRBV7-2	CASSRGQSYGYTF	TGTGCCAGCAGCCGGGGACAGAGCTATGGCTACACCTTC
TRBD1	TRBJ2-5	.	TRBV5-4	CASSRDRGVETQYF	TGTGCCAGCAGTCGGGACAGGGGCGTTGAGACCCAGTACTTC
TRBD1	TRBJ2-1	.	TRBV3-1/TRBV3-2	CASSQSGGNEQFF	TGTGCCAGCAGCCAATCAGGGGGCAATGAGCAGTTCTTC
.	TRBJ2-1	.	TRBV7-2	CASSLRWGDEQFF	TGTGCCAGCAGCTTAAGGTGGGGCGATGAGCAGTTCTTC
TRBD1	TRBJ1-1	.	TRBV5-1	CASSLLSGGNTEAFF	TGCGCCAGCAGCTTGCTTTCAGGGGGGAACACTGAAGCTTTCTTT
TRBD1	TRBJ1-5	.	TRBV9	CASSPRDGQGGNQPQHF	TGTGCCAGCAGCCCTAGAGACGGACAGGGCGGCAATCAGCCCCAGCATTTT
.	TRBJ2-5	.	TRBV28	CASRARETQYF	TGTGCCAGCAGGGCGAGGGAGACCCAGTACTTC
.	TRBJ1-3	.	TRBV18	CASSHRDPFSGNTIYF	TGTGCCAGCTCGCACAGGGACCCGTTCTCTGGAAACACCATATATTTT
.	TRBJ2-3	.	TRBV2	CASSAGLGGADTQYF	TGTGCCAGCAGTGCGGGACTTGGTGGCGCAGATACGCAGTATTTT
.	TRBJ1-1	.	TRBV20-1	CSAVVTGAFF	TGCAGTGCCGTGGTCACGGGAGCTTTCTTT
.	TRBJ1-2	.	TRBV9	CASSASGGRFHYGYTF	TGTGCCAGCAGCGCCAGCGGTGGCCGGTTTCACTATGGCTACACCTTC
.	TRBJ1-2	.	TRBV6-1	CASSEATGIGGYTF	TGTGCCAGCAGTGAGGCGACAGGAATAGGGGGCTACACCTTC
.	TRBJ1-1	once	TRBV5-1	CASSLAAGNTEAFF	TGCGCCAGCAGCTTGGCCGCAGGGAACACTGAAGCTTTCTTT
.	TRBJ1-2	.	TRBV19	CASTRTPGDNYGYTF	TGTGCCAGTACCCGGACCCCAGGGGATAACTATGGCTACACCTTC
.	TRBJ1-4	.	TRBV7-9	CASSLAGAGEKLFF	TGTGCCAGCAGCTTAGCGGGGGCCGGCGAAAAACTGTTTTTT
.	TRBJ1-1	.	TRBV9	CASSVLQGSNTEAFF	TGTGCCAGCAGCGTATTACAGGGTTCGAACACTGAAGCTTTCTTT
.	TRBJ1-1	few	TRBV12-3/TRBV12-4	CASCGRGYTEAFF	TGTGCCAGCTGTGGGAGAGGGTACACTGAAGCTTTCTTT
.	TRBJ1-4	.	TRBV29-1	CSVGNPPEEKLFF	TGCAGCGTTGGAAACCCGCCGGAGGAAAAACTGTTTTTT
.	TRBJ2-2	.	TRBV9	CASSVDSIRESGGELFF	TGTGCCAGCAGCGTAGACTCGATCAGAGAGTCAGGAGGGGAGCTGTTTTTT
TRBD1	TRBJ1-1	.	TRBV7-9	CASSPGDSSLRAFF	TGTGCCAGCAGCCCAGGGGACAGTTCGCTGCGAGCTTTCTTT
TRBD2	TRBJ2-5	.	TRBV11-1	CASSPKPGGQETQYF	TGTGCCAGCAGTCCTAAACCGGGGGGCCAAGAGACCCAGTACTTC
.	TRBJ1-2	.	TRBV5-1	CASSLEVGGYTF	TGCGCCAGCAGCTTGGAGGTGGGCGGCTACACCTTC
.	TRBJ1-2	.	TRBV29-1	CSGGQGINYGYTF	TGCAGCGGGGGGCAGGGGATTAACTATGGCTACACCTTC
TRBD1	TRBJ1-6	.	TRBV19	CASRVGTGASYNSPLHF	TGTGCCAGTAGGGTCGGGACAGGAGCCTCCTATAATTCACCCCTCCACTTT
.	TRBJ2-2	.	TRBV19	CASSMGTTTGELFF	TGTGCCAGTAGTATGGGGACAACCACCGGGGAGCTGTTTTTT
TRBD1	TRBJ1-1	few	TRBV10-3	CAISESDRVNTEAFF	TGTGCCATCAGTGAGTCGGACAGGGTGAACACTGAAGCTTTCTTT
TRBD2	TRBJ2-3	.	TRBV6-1	CASSDSRGGGTDTQYF	TGTGCCAGCAGTGATTCGCGGGGGGGCGGCACAGATACGCAGTATTTT
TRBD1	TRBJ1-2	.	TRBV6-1	CASSEGQGPYGYTF	TGTGCCAGCAGTGAAGGACAGGGGCCTTATGGCTACACCTTC
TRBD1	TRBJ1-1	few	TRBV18	CASSPRRDRLEAFF	TGTGCCAGCTCACCACGCCGGGACAGGCTCGAAGCTTTCTTT
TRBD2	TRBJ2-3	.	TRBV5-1	CASSPPSGGGTDTQYF	TGCGCCAGCAGCCCTCCTAGCGGGGGGGGGACAGATACGCAGTATTTT
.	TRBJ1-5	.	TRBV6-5	CASTRGREIDQPQHF	TGTGCCAGCACAAGGGGGAGGGAGATTGATCAGCCCCAGCATTTT
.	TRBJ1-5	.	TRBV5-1	CASSPVGGQGNQPQHF	TGCGCCAGCAGCCCAGTGGGGGGGCAGGGCAATCAGCCCCAGCATTTT
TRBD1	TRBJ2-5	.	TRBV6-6	CASSYGQGVQETQYF	TGTGCCAGCAGTTACGGCCAGGGGGTTCAAGAGACCCAGTACTTC
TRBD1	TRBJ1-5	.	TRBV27	CASSPRTGRNQPQHF	TGTGCCAGCAGTCCGAGGACAGGGCGTAATCAGCCCCAGCATTTT
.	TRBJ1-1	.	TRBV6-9	CASSWGHENTEAFF	TGTGCCAGCAGTTGGGGACATGAAAACACTGAAGCTTTCTTT
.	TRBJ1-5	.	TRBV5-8	CASSRDNNQPQHF	TGTGCCAGCAGTCGGGACAACAATCAGCCCCAGCATTTT
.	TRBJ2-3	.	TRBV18	CASSPTSRADTQYF	TGTGCCAGCTCACCGACATCCAGGGCAGATACGCAGTATTTT
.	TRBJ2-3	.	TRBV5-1	CASSPGQQRSTDTQYF	TGCGCCAGCAGCCCCGGACAGCAGCGGAGCACAGATACGCAGTATTTT
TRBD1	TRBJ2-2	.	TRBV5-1	CASSLPGQGGITGELFF	TGCGCCAGCAGCTTGCCGGGACAGGGCGGGATTACCGGGGAGCTGTTTTTT
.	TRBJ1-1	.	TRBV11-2	CASSTSMAPPNTEAFF	TGTGCCAGCAGCACGTCCATGGCTCCTCCGAACACTGAAGCTTTCTTT
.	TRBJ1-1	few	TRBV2	CASKKGRMNTEAFF	TGTGCCAGCAAAAAGGGGCGTATGAACACTGAAGCTTTCTTT
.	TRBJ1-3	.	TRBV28	CASSLFLRAGNTIYF	TGTGCCAGCAGTTTATTTCTGAGGGCTGGAAACACCATATATTTT
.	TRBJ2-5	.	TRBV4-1	CASSPAWTEETQYF	TGCGCCAGCAGCCCAGCCTGGACAGAAGAGACCCAGTACTTC
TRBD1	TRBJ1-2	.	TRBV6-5	CASSWTGIYGYTF	TGTGCCAGCAGTTGGACAGGGATTTATGGCTACACCTTC
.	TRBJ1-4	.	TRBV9	CASNLATNEKLFF	TGTGCCAGCAACTTGGCAACTAATGAAAAACTGTTTTTT
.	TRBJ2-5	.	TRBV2	CASSDGGLETQYF	TGTGCCAGCAGTGACGGGGGTCTTGAGACCCAGTACTTC